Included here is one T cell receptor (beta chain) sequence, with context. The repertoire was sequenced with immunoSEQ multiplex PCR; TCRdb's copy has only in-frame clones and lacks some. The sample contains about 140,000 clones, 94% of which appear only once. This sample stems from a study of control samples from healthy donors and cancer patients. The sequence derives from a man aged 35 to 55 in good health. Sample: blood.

CDR3 protein: CASRRQGRSSPLHF. As DNA, the CDR3 is TGTGCCAGCAGGAGGCAGGGAAGATCATCACCCCTCCACTTT. The chain carries TRBV6-6 and TRBJ1-6; a possible D gene is TRBD1 (5 bases). The germline V and J ends were trimmed by 6 bases and 10 bases, with 16 bases remaining between them. Germline CDR1 MNHNY, CDR2 SVGAGI (reference sequence). The CDR3 is 14 residues long.